This TCR beta chain comes out of a study of shared T cell receptors in the human thymus. This clone was found a few times. Sequencing was performed with immunoSEQ multiplex PCR; in TCRdb, only in-frame clones are kept and a portion is missing. Here the sample spans 550,000 to 800,000 clones, over 75% being singletons. The CDR3 runs to 15 residues. Germline loops: CDR1 LGHNA, CDR2 YSLEER. V was trimmed by 3 bases and J by 1 base, leaving 12 bases between them. These data were also filed under a second study, of human thymus T cells.

Source material: thymocytes. This chain connects TRBV4-3 to TRBJ1-2; the D gene is possibly TRBD1 (5 bases). The clonotype originates from a girl under two years old with a congenital heart defect. CDR3 sequence (DNA): TGCGCCAGCAGCCAGTCGGTGGGGGGTAACTATGGCTACACCTTC. It is translated as CASSQSVGGNYGYTF.